Below, one T cell receptor beta chain is given with its context. The sample originates from a study of blood T cell repertoires in COVID-19. The overall study: Collection of acute and convalescent COVID-19 samples took place in the United States, Italy and Spain. In each case, the material was cDNA or gDNA derived from T cells, B-cell-depleted T cells, or PBMCs.

Authors' data handling: Amplification with reference gene primers provided the estimates of nucleated cell counts. The assay was immunoSEQ multiplex PCR, and TCRdb's table has in-frame clones only and misses some. V and J calls and clone size come straight from that table; D and trimming were deduced from the DNA. The data show about 20,000 clones, with 91% seen just once and about 7.7% held by the top ten. The sequenced sample consisted of peripheral blood. The receptor comes from a human donor in a cohort sampled during active COVID-19.

The CDR3 is CASSVDAYSNQPQHF. CDR3 in DNA: TGTGCCAGCAGCGTAGATGCGTATAGCAATCAGCCCCAGCATTTT. This rearrangement joins TRBV9 to TRBJ1-5; D ambiguous. The germline V gene has CDR1 SGDLS and CDR2 YYNGEE. Trimming pared 0 bases from V and 0 bases from J, leaving 7 bases between. The CDR3 runs 15 residues.